The 12 T cell receptor beta chains below were found in one sample sequenced in a study of blood T cell repertoires in COVID-19. Libraries were prepared by immunoSEQ multiplex PCR; TCRdb keeps only in-frame clonotypes and omits some of them. The repertoire has 180,000 or so clones, 70% to 90% of them found once; the top ten carry around 8.2%. Sequences were obtained from peripheral blood. Receptor source: a man aged 55 to 70 with acute or convalescent COVID-19.

This clone appeared once. The V gene is TRBV18, the J gene TRBJ2-5, with D perhaps matching TRBD2 (5 bases). Germline V gene sequence: CDR1 KGHSH, CDR2 LQKENI. V lost 4 bases and J 3 bases, leaving 15 bases between the germline ends. CDR3 length equals 15 residues. The CDR3 DNA follows: TGTGCCAGCTCACTGAGTCCCCGGGGAGAAGAGACCCAGTACTTC. Encoded protein: CASSLSPRGEETQYF.

This clone was detected a few times. The chain is built from TRBV13 and TRBJ2-7; 8 positions agree with TRBD1. Germline CDR1 PRHDT, CDR2 FYEKMQ (reference sequence). The CDR3 spans 15 residues. Germline trimming cut 5 bases from V and 5 bases from J; bases unmatched to any gene: 11. CDR3 DNA: TGTGCCAGCAGCCCGCAGGGGGGACAGGTAAACGAGCAGTACTTC. Protein sequence: CASSPQGGQVNEQYF.

The CDR3 protein is CASSFGGVSTDTQYF. CDR3 bases: TGTGCCAGCAGCTTCGGGGGAGTGTCGACAGATACGCAGTATTTT. This rearrangement joins TRBV5-4 to TRBJ2-3; a possible D gene is TRBD2 (6 bases). The CDR3 extends over 15 amino acids. The germline V gene has CDR1 SGHNT and CDR2 YYREEE (reference sequence). Trimming left V 2 bases short and J 3 bases short, with 13 bases between. Supplemented by reference TRBV5-4 and TRBJ2-3, the full variable domain reads ETGVTQSPTHLIKTRGQQVTLRCSSQSGHNTVSWYQQALGQGPQFIFQYYREEENGRGNFPPRFSGLQFPNYSSELNVNALELDDSALYLCASSFGGVSTDTQYFGPGTRLTVL.

The chain carries TRBV28 and TRBJ2-3, with TRBD1 matching 11 bases. CDR3 size: 15 residues. The junction had 7 bases not matched to a gene; V was cut back by 6 bases and J by 5 bases. Per the germline V gene, CDR1 is MDHEN and CDR2 is SYDVKM. This CDR3 is CASRERTGGIDTQYF. CDR3 sequence (DNA): TGTGCCAGCAGGGAGAGGACAGGGGGCATAGATACGCAGTATTTT.

The gene calls are TRBV7-6 and TRBJ1-5; TRBD1 is a possible D gene (6 bases). Trimming shortened V by 3 bases and J by 3 bases, and 12 bases separated the two germline ends. The CDR3 has 15 amino acids. CDR1 SGHVS and CDR2 FNYEAQ come from the germline V gene. CDR3 DNA sequence: TGTGCCAGCAGCTTCGCCGGGGGGGCCAATCAGCCCCAGCATTTT. It specifies CASSFAGGANQPQHF.

This chain joins TRBV12-5 and TRBJ2-5; TRBD2 matches at 8 bases. The germline gives CDR1 LGHNT, CDR2 FRNRAP. Losses at the gene ends were 5 bases for V and 5 bases for J; bases not matched to a gene: 4. The CDR3 length is 13 residues. The CDR3 loop is CASGSGGGETQYF. The CDR3 region has the DNA TGTGCTAGTGGTAGCGGCGGGGGGGAGACCCAGTACTTC. Looking up the rest from reference TRBV12-5 and TRBJ2-5 gives the full variable domain: DARVTQTPRHKVTEMGQEVTMRCQPILGHNTVFWYRQTMMQGLELLAYFRNRAPLDDSGMPKDRFSAEMPDATLATLKIQPSEPRDSAVYFCASGSGGGETQYFGPGTRLLVL.

V is TRBV10-3 and J is TRBJ2-4, with 7 nucleotides matching TRBD1. The V gene end was trimmed by 1 base and the J gene end by 2 bases; junction bases not matched to a gene: 5. Germline V gene sequence: CDR1 ENHRY, CDR2 SYGVKD. The CDR3 has 16 residues. The CDR3: CAISEWGQNTKNIQYF. For the CDR3, the DNA is TGTGCCATCAGTGAGTGGGGACAGAATACCAAAAACATTCAGTACTTC.

Of note for this clone: In the same sample, other DNA sequences code for this CDR3. The chain has TRBV18 and TRBJ1-1; TRBD1 matches at 10 bases. Losses at the gene ends were 6 bases for V and 4 bases for J; bases not matched to a gene: 5. The CDR3 runs to 14 residues. Germline V CDR1 and CDR2: KGHSH, LQKENI. The CDR3 DNA is TGTGCCAGCTCCCTTGGACAGGGGGTCACTGAAGCTTTCTTT. As protein: CASSLGQGVTEAFF.

The V call is TRBV28, the J call TRBJ1-2; possible D gene TRBD1, 5 bases. CDR1 MDHEN and CDR2 SYDVKM come from the germline V gene. The CDR3 runs 12 residues. V was trimmed by 6 bases and J by 8 bases, leaving 13 bases between them. CDR3 sequence (DNA): TGTGCCAGCAGCCCCGGACATCACGGCTACACCTTC. Translation gives CASSPGHHGYTF.

The chain is built from TRBV5-1 and TRBJ2-5, with D hard to call. CDR1 and CDR2 from the germline V gene are SGHRS and YFSETQ. V was shortened by 1 base and J by 1 base, with 11 bases between the two germline ends. The CDR3 is 15 amino acids. The CDR3 sequence: CASSLMEYAQETQYF. The CDR3 bases are TGCGCCAGCAGCTTGATGGAGTACGCCCAAGAGACCCAGTACTTC.

CDR3 sequence reads: CASSESARGDTQYF. In DNA, the CDR3 is TGCGCCAGCAGTGAGTCGGCCCGCGGGGATACGCAGTATTTT. This sequence joins TRBV10-1 and TRBJ2-3, with D tentatively TRBD2 (5 bases). Germline V gene data show CDR1 as WNHNN and CDR2 as SYGVQD (reference sequence). Trimming took 0 bases from V and 6 from J, leaving 10 bases between them. The CDR3 has 14 amino acids.

The rearrangement joins TRBV27 to TRBJ2-3; tentative D call: TRBD2 (5 bases). Germline-derived CDR1 and CDR2 are MNHEY and SMNVEV (reference sequence). The ends were cut back, 6 bases at V and 6 bases at J, with 16 bases in the middle. The CDR3 extends over 14 amino acids. The CDR3 sequence: CASRRFRGRDTQYF. Here the CDR3 DNA reads TGTGCCAGCAGGCGGTTTAGAGGGCGGGATACGCAGTATTTT.